The 20 T cell receptor beta chains below all came from one sample that was sequenced in a study of OX40 agonist ivuxolimab in advanced cancers. The assay was immunoSEQ multiplex PCR, and TCRdb's table has in-frame clones only and misses some. The sample has more than 55,000 clones; roughly 88% are singletons. Material: CD4+ or CD8+ T cells sorted from blood, obtained in a trial of the OX40 agonist ivuxolimab. Receptor source: an adult with an advanced solid tumor such as melanoma, head and neck, liver or kidney cancer.

The chain carries TRBV5-4 and TRBJ2-5; D is unclear. The tail of the sequence fits TRBJ2-7 better, so the J call may be wrong. The CDR3 is 15 amino acids. Germline V gene sequence: CDR1 SGHNT, CDR2 YYREEE (reference sequence). The CDR3 coding sequence is TGTGCCAGCAGCTTAGGAATCGAGCGCTCCTACGAGCAGTACTTC. Translating gives CASSLGIERSYEQYF.

This chain uses TRBV28 with TRBJ1-2, with no clear D. V dropped 6 bases and J dropped 4 bases, with 15 bases sitting between them. This CDR3 has 14 residues. CDR1 MDHEN and CDR2 SYDVKM come from the germline V gene. The CDR3 region is CASSERPALYGYTF. The CDR3 DNA reads TGTGCCAGCAGCGAGAGACCGGCCCTCTATGGCTACACCTTC.

The chain combines TRBV6-5 with TRBJ1-1; 7 bases align to TRBD1. Trimming took 4 bases from V and 4 from J; bases not matched to a gene: 9. The germline V gene has CDR1 MNHEY and CDR2 SVGAGI. This CDR3 region has 15 residues. CDR3 protein: CASSSRDSRGTEAFF. The CDR3, as DNA: TGTGCCAGCAGTTCCAGGGACAGCCGGGGCACTGAAGCTTTCTTT.

This sequence joins TRBV9 and TRBJ2-6; D not certain. CDR3 length equals 16 residues. Germline CDR1 and CDR2: SGDLS and YYNGEE. With 2 bases removed from V and 0 bases from J, the gap between germline ends came to 9 bases. CDR3 protein: CASSVDGNSGANVLTF. The CDR3 DNA is TGTGCCAGCAGCGTCGACGGAAACTCTGGGGCCAACGTCCTGACTTTC.

V and J are TRBV9 and TRBJ1-2; D is unresolved. CDR1 and CDR2 from the germline V gene are SGDLS and YYNGEE. The CDR3 spans 15 residues. The V end lost 7 bases, the J end lost 3 bases, and 19 bases lay between the germline ends. CDR3 sequence reads: CASAEDQDSDYGYTF. Written as DNA, the CDR3 is TGTGCCAGCGCGGAGGACCAGGATAGCGACTATGGCTACACCTTC.

The chain joins TRBV15 to TRBJ2-7; tentative D call: TRBD2 (6 bases). Germline lookup yields CDR1 LNHNV and CDR2 YYDKDF (reference sequence). This CDR3 comprises 15 residues. V lost 5 bases, J lost 4 bases, and 18 bases lay in between. The CDR3 here is CATSEPKGAGYEQYF. For the CDR3, the DNA is TGTGCCACCAGCGAGCCTAAAGGGGCGGGGTACGAGCAGTACTTC.

This clone occurred once. The chain combines TRBV18 with TRBJ1-1; 7 bases agree with TRBD1. This CDR3 has 15 residues. Germline CDR1 is KGHSH and CDR2 is LQKENI. Trimming took 6 bases from V and 5 from J; bases not matched to a gene: 12. DNA of the CDR3: TGTGCCAGCTCGCTCGGTCAGGGGGTCGGGACTGAAGCTTTCTTT. This translates into CASSLGQGVGTEAFF.

The J gene is TRBJ2-1, the V gene TRBV7-2; TRBD1 matches at 8 bases. The V gene end was trimmed by 2 bases and the J gene end by 7 bases; junction bases not matched to a gene: 7. This CDR3 comprises 15 residues. Germline V gene data show CDR1 as SGHTA and CDR2 as FQGNSA. The CDR3, as DNA: TGTGCCAGCAGCTTAACCCAGGGGGCGCGGAATGAGCAGTTCTTC. This sequence encodes CASSLTQGARNEQFF.

This rearrangement joins TRBV29-1 to TRBJ1-2; D is unclear. Germline-derived CDR1 and CDR2 are SQVTM and ANQGSEA. V was clipped by 2 bases and J by 5 bases, with 12 bases between them. The CDR3 covers 13 residues. The CDR3 sequence is CSVEPQAGYGYTF. The CDR3, as DNA: TGCAGCGTTGAACCCCAAGCGGGGTATGGCTACACCTTC.

This rearrangement joins TRBV7-2 to TRBJ2-1, with D perhaps matching TRBD2 (5 bases). Trimming removed 1 base from V and 8 bases from J, with 15 bases in between. Germline lookup yields CDR1 SGHTA and CDR2 FQGNSA. There are 15 residues in the CDR3. In nucleotides, the CDR3 is TGTGCCAGCAGCTTAGTGTGGGAGCCCCGCGATGAGCAGTTCTTC. Encoded protein: CASSLVWEPRDEQFF.

The chain couples TRBV7-2 to TRBJ2-7; 14 bases align to TRBD2. The V segment lost 2 bases and the J segment 2 bases; nucleotides outside the gene matches: 8. CDR3 size: 18 residues. Germline-derived CDR1 and CDR2 are SGHTA and FQGNSA. In nucleotides, the CDR3 is TGTGCCAGCAGCTTAAAGGGGACTAGCGGGAGTCTCCCCTACGAGCAGTACTTC. It is translated as CASSLKGTSGSLPYEQYF. Together with reference TRBV7-2 and TRBJ2-7, the CDR3 gives the full variable domain: GAGVSQSPSNKVTEKGKDVELRCDPISGHTALYWYRQSLGQGLEFLIYFQGNSAPDKSGLPSDRFSAERTGGSVSTLTIQRTQQEDSAVYLCASSLKGTSGSLPYEQYFGPGTRLTVT.

This clone is a singleton in its sample. The chain uses TRBV10-3 and TRBJ2-7; 9 bases are a match to TRBD1. The germline V gene has CDR1 ENHRY and CDR2 SYGVKD. V dropped 7 bases and J dropped 7; count of bases not matched to a gene: 8. The CDR3 spans 13 residues. In DNA, the CDR3 is TGTGCCATCATCCGGGACAGGGTCTTGGAGCAGTACTTC. As protein: CAIIRDRVLEQYF.

The rearrangement joins TRBV28 to TRBJ2-4, with D perhaps assigned TRBD1 or TRBD2 (5 bases each). In germline, CDR1 is MDHEN, CDR2 SYDVKM. The CDR3 consists of 16 residues. V was pared by 7 bases and J by 2 bases, with 18 bases between. This CDR3 reads CASTNRGVPSKNIQYF. For the CDR3, the DNA is TGTGCCAGCACAAATAGAGGGGTACCGTCCAAAAACATTCAGTACTTC.

V and J are TRBV5-1 and TRBJ2-5; 15 bases fit TRBD2. J gave up 5 bases and V 5 bases, and 7 bases lay outside the gene matches. The germline V gene has CDR1 SGHRS and CDR2 YFSETQ. The CDR3 sequence is 16 residues long. The CDR3 loop is CASSPGLAGGQETQYF. The CDR3 DNA reads TGCGCCAGCAGTCCTGGACTAGCGGGGGGGCAGGAGACCCAGTACTTC.

The rearrangement uses TRBV18 and TRBJ1-4; D not resolved. This CDR3 comprises 13 residues. Germline assignment: CDR1 KGHSH and CDR2 LQKENI. Trimming removed 3 bases at V and 6 bases at J, with 8 bases between. The CDR3 protein is CASSPRRDEKLFF. CDR3 DNA: TGTGCCAGCTCACCCCGACGGGATGAAAAACTGTTTTTT.

The rearrangement uses TRBV5-1 and TRBJ2-1, with TRBD1 matching 7 bases. This CDR3 comprises 14 residues. The germline CDR1 and CDR2 sequences are SGHRS and YFSETQ. The V gene end was trimmed by 4 bases and the J gene end by 6 bases; junction bases not matched to a gene: 7. The CDR3 sequence: CASSTGQTGNEQFF. CDR3 DNA: TGCGCCAGCAGCACGGGACAGACGGGCAATGAGCAGTTCTTC.

This chain uses TRBV19 with TRBJ2-2, with TRBD2 matching 7 bases. The ends lost 6 bases at V and 5 bases at J; junction bases unmatched: 9. Germline CDR1 reads LNHDA; CDR2 reads SQIVND (reference sequence). This CDR3 comprises 15 residues. The CDR3 is CASRTTQRGTGELFF. The CDR3 nucleotides are TGTGCCAGTAGAACGACTCAGCGGGGAACCGGGGAGCTGTTTTTT. Full variable domain (missing parts from reference TRBV19 and TRBJ2-2): DGGITQSPKYLFRKEGQNVTLSCEQNLNHDAMYWYRQDPGQGLRLIYYSQIVNDFQKGDIAEGYSVSREKKESFPLTVTSAQKNPTAFYLCASRTTQRGTGELFFGEGSRLTVL.

V gene TRBV7-9 combines with J gene TRBJ2-5; unclear D gene. CDR3 size: 12 residues. The V end lost 5 bases, the J end lost 4 bases, and 8 bases lay between the germline ends. The V gene's germline CDR1 is SEHNR and CDR2 FQNEAQ (reference sequence). CDR3 in DNA: TGTGCCAGCAGCCCGAATGGAGAGACCCAGTACTTC. This codes for CASSPNGETQYF.

The rearrangement uses TRBV5-1 and TRBJ2-7; a weak D match, TRBD1 (6 bases). With 3 bases removed from V and 7 bases from J, the gap between germline ends came to 17 bases. This CDR3 spans 14 amino acids. Germline assignment: CDR1 SGHRS and CDR2 YFSETQ. This CDR3 is CASSSQGKSTEQYF. The CDR3 nucleotides read TGCGCCAGCAGCTCCCAGGGGAAATCTACAGAGCAGTACTTC.

J is TRBJ1-5 and V is TRBV15; tentatively, D is TRBD1 (6 bases). The CDR3 totals 16 residues. Trimming left V 3 bases short and J 1 base short, with 13 bases between. Germline CDR1 reads LNHNV; CDR2 reads YYDKDF (reference sequence). CDR3: CATSREGGVSNQPQHF. CDR3 nucleotide sequence: TGTGCCACCAGCAGGGAGGGGGGCGTGAGCAATCAGCCCCAGCATTTT.